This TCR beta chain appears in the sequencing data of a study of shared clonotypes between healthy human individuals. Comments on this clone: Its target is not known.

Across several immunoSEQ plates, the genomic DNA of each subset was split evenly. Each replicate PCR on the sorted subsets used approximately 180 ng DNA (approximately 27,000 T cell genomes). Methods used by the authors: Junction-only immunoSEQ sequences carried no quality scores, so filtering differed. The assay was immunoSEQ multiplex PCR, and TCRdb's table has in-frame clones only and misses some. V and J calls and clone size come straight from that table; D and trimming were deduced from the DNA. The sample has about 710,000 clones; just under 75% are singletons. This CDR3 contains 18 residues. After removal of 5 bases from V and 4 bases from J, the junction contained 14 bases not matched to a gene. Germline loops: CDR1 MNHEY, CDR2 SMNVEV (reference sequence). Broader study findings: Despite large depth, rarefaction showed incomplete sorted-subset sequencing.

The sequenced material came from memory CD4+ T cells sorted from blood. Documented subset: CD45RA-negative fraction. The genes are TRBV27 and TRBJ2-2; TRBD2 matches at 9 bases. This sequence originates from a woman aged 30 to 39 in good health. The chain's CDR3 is CASSRTSVRKGGTGELFF. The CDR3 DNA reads TGTGCCAGCAGTAGGACTAGCGTTAGAAAAGGGGGCACCGGGGAGCTGTTTTTT.